This TCR beta chain derives from a study of T cells in women clearing cervical HPV infection. Regarding this clone: The sequenced fragment ends 3 residues before the CDR3 boundary, so the rest is inferred from the germline J gene.

The CDR3 contains 15 residues. Trimming left V 3 bases short and J 2 bases short, with 16 bases between. The germline gives CDR1 DFQATT, CDR2 SNEGSKA (reference sequence). The method was immunoSEQ multiplex PCR; TCRdb's version includes in-frame clones alone and lacks a portion of them. The sample table sets out 35,000 to 45,000 clones. Prevalent HPV16 infections were excluded; only incident single HPV16 infections included. The chain links TRBV20-1 to TRBJ1-1; a weak D match, TRBD1 (6 bases). The specimen was blood buffy coat. The sequence derives from a woman between 18 and 75 years old with a cervical HPV16 infection that either progressed to CIN3+ or cleared (not recorded which). The sequenced part of the CDR3 DNA is TGCAGTGCTAGGCGGGGGGCGGGGATAAACACTGAA. Its protein is CSARRGAGINTE. From start to end, the CDR3 is CSARRGAGINTEAFF.